The T cell receptor beta chain under discussion was sequenced for a study of Tregs in tolerant kidney transplant recipients. Unstimulated Tregs (CD4+CD25+CD127-) and CD4+CD25- non-Tregs were sorted from PBMCs. The method was immunoSEQ multiplex PCR; TCRdb's version includes in-frame clones alone and lacks a portion of them. The sample has 110,000 or so clones, around nine tenths seen once. Germline lookup yields CDR1 SGHAT and CDR2 FQNNGV. The germline V and J ends were trimmed by 3 bases and 10 bases, with 13 bases remaining between them. The CDR3 spans 14 residues. Material: CD4+ T cells from blood. This clonotype originated in a human donor in good health. The chain recombines TRBV11-2 with TRBJ1-6, with D unresolved. CDR3 region: CASSFVRTGSPLHF. The CDR3, as DNA: TGTGCCAGCAGCTTCGTCAGGACGGGGTCACCCCTCCACTTT.